This T cell receptor beta chain emerged from a study of spatial heterogeneity in lung cancer. Turning to the study itself: Detection consistently captured more beta-chain sequences than alpha-chain sequences. Raw-read counts averaged over ten per unique TCR and UMI combination. Study results and caveats: Resection blood, more than follow-up blood, showed ubiquitous expanded tumor TCRs.

Documented time point: sample taken at primary tumor resection. Researchers sequenced whole RNA taken from tumor, nontumor lung or frozen PBMC without sorting. V gave up 6 bases and J gave up 0 bases; unmatched junction bases: 11. The CDR3 consists of 17 residues. From the 5' RACE reads, TCRdb called clonotypes with MiXCR, one entry per CDR3 protein. The sample records some 41,000 distinct CDR3 sequences, 6.5% to 8.5% being singletons. This clonotype was seen many times. Its cognate antigen is unknown. The chain combines TRBV12-3 or TRBV12-4 with TRBJ1-5, with TRBD1 matching over 7 bases. This sequence originates from a female donor with early-stage non-small cell lung cancer. The sequences come from PBMCs, collected at surgery. CDR3: CASRGGTEIYSNQPQHF. CDR3 nucleotides: TGTGCCAGCAGGGGCGGGACAGAGATTTATAGCAATCAGCCCCAGCATTTT.